Here is one T cell receptor (beta chain) with its context. Its specificity is unknown. These data originate in a study of cytomegalovirus exposure and HLA in healthy donors. As for the study in general: HLA-typed donors contributed some 87 million unique TCRs, which were held in an early data release. General study findings and limits: Most TCRs appeared rarely, but some public TCRs recurred in many donors.

In the PCR, 60 Vbeta and 13 Jbeta primers were used. TCRdb keeps only in-frame clones here, not all; method: immunoSEQ multiplex PCR. The sample's table shows some 42,000 clones. Looked up from germline, CDR1 is SGHAT and CDR2 is FQNNGV. J was trimmed by 6 bases and V by 4 bases; bases with no gene match: 9. The CDR3 spans 15 residues. The chain uses TRBV11-2 and TRBJ1-1, with 9 bases fitting TRBD1. The sample consisted of PBMCs. This sequence was found in a man younger than 40 in good health and CMV-seronegative. The CDR3 bases are TGTGCCAGCAGCTCCGGACAGGGGCCGTTCTCTGAAGCTTTCTTT. This encodes CASSSGQGPFSEAFF.